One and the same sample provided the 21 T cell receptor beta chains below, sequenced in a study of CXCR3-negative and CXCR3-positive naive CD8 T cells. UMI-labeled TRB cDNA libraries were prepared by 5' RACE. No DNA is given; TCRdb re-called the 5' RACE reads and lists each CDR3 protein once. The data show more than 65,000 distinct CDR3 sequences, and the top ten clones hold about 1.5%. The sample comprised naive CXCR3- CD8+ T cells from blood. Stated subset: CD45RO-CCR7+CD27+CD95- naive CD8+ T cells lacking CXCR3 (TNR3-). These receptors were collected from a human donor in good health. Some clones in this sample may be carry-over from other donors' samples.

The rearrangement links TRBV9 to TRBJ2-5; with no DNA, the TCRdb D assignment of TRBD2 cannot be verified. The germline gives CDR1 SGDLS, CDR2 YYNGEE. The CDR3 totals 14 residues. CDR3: CASNLAGGQETQYF.

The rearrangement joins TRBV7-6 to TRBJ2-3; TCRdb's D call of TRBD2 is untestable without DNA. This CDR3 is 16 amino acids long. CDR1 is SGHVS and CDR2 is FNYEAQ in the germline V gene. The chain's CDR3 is CASSLGGKQSTDTQYF.

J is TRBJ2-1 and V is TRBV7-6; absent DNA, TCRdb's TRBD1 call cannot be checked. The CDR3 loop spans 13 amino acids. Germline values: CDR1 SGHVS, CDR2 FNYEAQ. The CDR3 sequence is CGSSLGGGNEQFF.

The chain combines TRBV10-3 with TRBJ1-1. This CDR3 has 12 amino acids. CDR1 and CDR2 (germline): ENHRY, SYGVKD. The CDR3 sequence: CAIVSGRAEAFF.

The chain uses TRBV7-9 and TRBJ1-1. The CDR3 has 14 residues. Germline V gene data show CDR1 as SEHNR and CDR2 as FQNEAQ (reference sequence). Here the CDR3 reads CASSVNEGNTEAFF.

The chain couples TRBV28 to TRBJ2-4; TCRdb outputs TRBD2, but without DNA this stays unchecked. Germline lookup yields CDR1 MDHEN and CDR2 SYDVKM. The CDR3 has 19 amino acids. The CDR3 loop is CASSSAGLAGEGGKNIQYF.

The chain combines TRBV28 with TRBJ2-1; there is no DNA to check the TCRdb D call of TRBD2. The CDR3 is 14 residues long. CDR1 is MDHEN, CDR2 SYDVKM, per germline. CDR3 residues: CASSLLGGDDEQFF. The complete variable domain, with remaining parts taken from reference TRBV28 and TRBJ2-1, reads DVKVTQSSRYLVKRTGEKVFLECVQDMDHENMFWYRQDPGLGLRLIYFSYDVKMKEKGDIPEGYSVSREKKERFSLILESASTNQTSMYLCASSLLGGDDEQFFGPGTRLTVL.

The CDR3 here is CASSDGNSNQPQHF. V and J are TRBV7-8 and TRBJ1-5. CDR1 and CDR2 (germline): SGHVS, FQNEAQ. CDR3 length: 14 residues.

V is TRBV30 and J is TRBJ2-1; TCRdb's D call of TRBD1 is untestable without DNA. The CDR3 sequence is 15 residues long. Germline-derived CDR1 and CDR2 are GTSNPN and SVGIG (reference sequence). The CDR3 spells CAYLDLGKTGDEQFF.

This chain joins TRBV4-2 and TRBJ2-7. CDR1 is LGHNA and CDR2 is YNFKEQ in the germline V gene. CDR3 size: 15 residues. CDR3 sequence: CASSQYRGSYNEQFF.

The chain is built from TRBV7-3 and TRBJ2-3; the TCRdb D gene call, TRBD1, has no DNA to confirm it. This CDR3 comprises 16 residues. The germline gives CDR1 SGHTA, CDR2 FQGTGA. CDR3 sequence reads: CASSSRTGGVGDTQYF.

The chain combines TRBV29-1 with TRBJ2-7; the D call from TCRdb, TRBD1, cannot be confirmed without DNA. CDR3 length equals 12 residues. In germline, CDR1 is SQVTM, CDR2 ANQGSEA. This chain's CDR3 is CSVQGEGYEQYF.

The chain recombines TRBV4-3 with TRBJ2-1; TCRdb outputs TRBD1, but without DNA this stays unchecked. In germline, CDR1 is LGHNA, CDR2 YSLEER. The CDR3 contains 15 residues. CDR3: CASSQGGGLDNEQFF.

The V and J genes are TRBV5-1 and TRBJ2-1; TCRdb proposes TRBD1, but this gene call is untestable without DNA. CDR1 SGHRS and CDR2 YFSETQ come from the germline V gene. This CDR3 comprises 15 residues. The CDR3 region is CASSLAGGNYNEQFF.

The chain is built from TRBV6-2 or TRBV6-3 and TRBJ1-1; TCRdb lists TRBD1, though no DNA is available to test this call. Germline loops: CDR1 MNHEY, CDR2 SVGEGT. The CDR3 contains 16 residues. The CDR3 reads CASSSDSTTPDTEAFF.

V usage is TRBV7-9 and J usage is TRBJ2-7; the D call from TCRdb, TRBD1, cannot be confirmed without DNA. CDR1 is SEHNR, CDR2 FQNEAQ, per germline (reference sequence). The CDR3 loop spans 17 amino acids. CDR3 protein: CASSPRTGVLSSYEQYF.

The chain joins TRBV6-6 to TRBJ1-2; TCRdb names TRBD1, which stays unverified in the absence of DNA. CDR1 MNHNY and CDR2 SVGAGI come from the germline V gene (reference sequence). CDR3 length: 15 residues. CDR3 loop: CASSYAGGEGYGYTF.

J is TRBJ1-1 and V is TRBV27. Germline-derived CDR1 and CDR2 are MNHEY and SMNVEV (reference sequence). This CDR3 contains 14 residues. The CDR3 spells CASSLSMENTEAFF.

CDR3 sequence: CASSPGLVQFF. The chain has TRBV11-2 and TRBJ2-1; TCRdb's assignment of TRBD2 cannot be checked, as there is no DNA. This CDR3 has 11 amino acids. The germline V gene has CDR1 SGHAT and CDR2 FQNNGV.

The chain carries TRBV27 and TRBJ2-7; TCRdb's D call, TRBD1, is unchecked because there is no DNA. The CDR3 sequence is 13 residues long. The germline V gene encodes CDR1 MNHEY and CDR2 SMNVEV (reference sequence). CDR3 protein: CASSSPPGYEQYF.

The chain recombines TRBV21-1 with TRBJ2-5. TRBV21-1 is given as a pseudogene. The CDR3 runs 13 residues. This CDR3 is CASIPWREQTQYF.